The 19 T cell receptor beta chains given below trace back to one sample, sequenced in a study of blood T cell repertoires in COVID-19. Profiled with immunoSEQ multiplex PCR; TCRdb holds only in-frame clones, not every one. The sample has around 140,000 clones, about nine tenths seen once. The sequenced sample was PBMCs or T cells enriched from blood (not recorded which). These TCRs come from a man in his fifties who had recovered from COVID-19.

The chain recombines TRBV29-1 with TRBJ2-5; 10 nucleotides agree with TRBD1. CDR3 length: 14 residues. CDR1 SQVTM and CDR2 ANQGSEA come from the germline V gene. The junction had 6 bases not matched to a gene; V was cut back by 6 bases and J by 2 bases. In nucleotides, the CDR3 is TGCAGCGTCAGGACAGGGGGAGGACAAGAGACCCAGTACTTC. This codes for CSVRTGGGQETQYF.

This rearrangement joins TRBV11-2 to TRBJ1-1; no definite D call. The CDR3 extends over 14 amino acids. Germline CDR1 and CDR2: SGHAT and FQNNGV. Trimming pared 2 bases from V and 0 bases from J, leaving 7 bases between. The CDR3 is CASSLLQLNTEAFF. DNA of the CDR3: TGTGCCAGCAGCTTACTTCAGTTGAACACTGAAGCTTTCTTT.

The chain recombines TRBV5-1 with TRBJ2-5, with TRBD2 matching over 14 bases. The CDR3 runs 15 residues. The germline gives CDR1 SGHRS, CDR2 YFSETQ. Trimming cost V 5 bases and J 5 bases; bases outside gene matches: 5. This CDR3 is CASRRTSGGRETQYF. The CDR3 coding sequence is TGCGCCAGCAGGAGGACTAGCGGGGGGAGGGAGACCCAGTACTTC.

V is TRBV30 and J is TRBJ1-1; tentative D call: TRBD1 (6 bases). The CDR3 sequence is 12 residues long. Germline V lookup: CDR1 GTSNPN, CDR2 SVGIG (reference sequence). V lost 5 bases to trimming and J lost 4 bases, with 11 bases between them. The DNA of the CDR3 is TGTGCCTGGGACAGGTTCAGCACTGAAGCTTTCTTT. It encodes CAWDRFSTEAFF.

The rearrangement joins TRBV19 to TRBJ2-5, with 8 bases lining up with TRBD1. V lost 6 bases, J lost 0 bases, and 9 bases stayed unmatched. The CDR3 sequence is 16 residues long. The germline gives CDR1 LNHDA, CDR2 SQIVND (reference sequence). The CDR3 sequence is CASRGPGQANQETQYF. The CDR3 DNA reads as TGTGCCAGTAGAGGACCGGGACAGGCCAACCAAGAGACCCAGTACTTC.

The rearrangement joins TRBV25-1 to TRBJ1-3, with D hard to call. The CDR3 runs 14 residues. The germline V gene encodes CDR1 MGHDK and CDR2 SYGVNS. The V gene lost 2 bases and the J gene lost 4 bases, with 9 bases spanning the gap. The CDR3 is CASSEPGSGNTIYF. The DNA for the CDR3 is TGTGCCAGCAGTGAACCGGGTTCCGGAAACACCATATATTTT.

The gene calls are TRBV20-1 and TRBJ2-1; 8 bases map to TRBD1. Looked up from germline, CDR1 is DFQATT and CDR2 is SNEGSKA (reference sequence). V was pared by 4 bases and J by 9 bases, with 2 bases of the junction left unmatched. This CDR3 spans 11 amino acids. The CDR3 DNA sequence: TGCAGTGCTAACAGGGGGTTTGAGCAGTTCTTC. It is translated as CSANRGFEQFF.

The chain carries TRBV28 and TRBJ1-1, with 12 positions matching TRBD1. With V trimmed by 5 bases and J by 3 bases, 10 bases remained unmatched. The CDR3 is 17 residues long. The germline CDR1 and CDR2 sequences are MDHEN and SYDVKM. The CDR3 coding sequence is TGTGCCAGCAGTCCACTGGGGACAGGGGGCGGTCACACTGAAGCTTTCTTT. Translated: CASSPLGTGGGHTEAFF. Together with reference TRBV28 and TRBJ1-1, the CDR3 gives the full variable domain: DVKVTQSSRYLVKRTGEKVFLECVQDMDHENMFWYRQDPGLGLRLIYFSYDVKMKEKGDIPEGYSVSREKKERFSLILESASTNQTSMYLCASSPLGTGGGHTEAFFGQGTRLTVV.

The chain combines TRBV11-1 with TRBJ1-2, with a weak D call TRBD1 (5 bases). This CDR3 spans 14 amino acids. Germline V CDR1 and CDR2: SGHAT, FQDESV (reference sequence). Trimming pared 1 base from V and 5 bases from J, leaving 11 bases between. The CDR3 DNA reads as TGTGCCAGCAGCTTAGGAGCAGGGATGTATGGCTACACCTTC. Amino acids: CASSLGAGMYGYTF.

The chain couples TRBV6-1 to TRBJ2-2; D may be TRBD1 (5 bases). This CDR3 is 16 amino acids long. CDR1 is MNHNS, CDR2 SASEGT, per germline. V gave up 4 bases and J gave up 0 bases, with 12 bases separating them. The CDR3 here is CASSVQEISNTGELFF. The DNA for the CDR3 is TGTGCCAGCAGTGTACAGGAGATCTCGAACACCGGGGAGCTGTTTTTT.

The chain links TRBV4-3 to TRBJ2-3; D might be TRBD2 (6 bases). Trimming left V 3 bases short and J 0 bases short, with 19 bases between. CDR3 length equals 18 residues. Germline V gene data show CDR1 as LGHNA and CDR2 as YSLEER. The CDR3, as DNA: TGCGCCAGCAGCCACCGGGACTTCCTATACTCTAGCACAGATACGCAGTATTTT. Encoded protein: CASSHRDFLYSSTDTQYF.

V and J are TRBV2 and TRBJ1-4; 7 nucleotides line up with TRBD1. The trim removed 6 bases at V and 10 bases at J, leaving 11 bases unmatched. This CDR3 is 14 amino acids long. Germline V CDR1 and CDR2: SNHLY, FYNNEI. The CDR3 here is CASRGQSMRAKLFF. As DNA, the CDR3 is TGTGCCAGCAGGGGACAGTCCATGAGGGCAAAACTGTTTTTT.

V usage is TRBV5-4 and J usage is TRBJ2-7; 8 bases line up with TRBD2. CDR1 and CDR2 (germline): SGHNT, YYREEE (reference sequence). CDR3 length equals 14 residues. V dropped 4 bases and J dropped 5; count of bases not matched to a gene: 8. In DNA, the CDR3 is TGTGCCAGCAGCCGTGGACTAGCTAACAACGAGCAGTACGTC. Residues: CASSRGLANNEQYV.

This clone has more than one count but fewer than ten. The V and J genes are TRBV5-1 and TRBJ2-2, with D hard to call. Trimming cost V 4 bases and J 4 bases, with 11 bases left between them. The V gene's germline CDR1 is SGHRS and CDR2 YFSETQ. The CDR3 length is 14 residues. CDR3 bases: TGCGCCAGCAGCCCCGACGGAGTCACCGGGGAGCTGTTTTTT. Protein product: CASSPDGVTGELFF. Together with reference TRBV5-1 and TRBJ2-2, the CDR3 gives the full variable domain: KAGVTQTPRYLIKTRGQQVTLSCSPISGHRSVSWYQQTPGQGLQFLFEYFSETQRNKGNFPGRFSGRQFSNSRSEMNVSTLELGDSALYLCASSPDGVTGELFFGEGSRLTVL.

Here the CDR3 reads CASSYGRAGNQPQHF. DNA of the CDR3: TGTGCCAGCAGTTATGGCAGGGCGGGCAATCAGCCCCAGCATTTT. The rearrangement links TRBV6-6 to TRBJ1-5; TRBD1 is a possible D gene (5 bases). The V gene's germline CDR1 is MNHNY and CDR2 SVGAGI (reference sequence). Trimming cost V 3 bases and J 2 bases, with 11 bases left between them. The CDR3 has 15 residues.

V gene TRBV5-1 combines with J gene TRBJ2-2; TRBD1 agrees at 7 bases. Germline V gene lookup returns CDR1 SGHRS and CDR2 YFSETQ. V lost 4 bases and J lost 8; bases outside the gene matches: 5. This CDR3 has 13 amino acids. CDR3 amino acids: CASSDRVQGELFF. The CDR3 DNA is TGCGCCAGCAGCGACAGGGTTCAAGGGGAGCTGTTTTTT.

The V call is TRBV4-3, the J call TRBJ1-1, with 8 bases matching TRBD1. The CDR3 is 17 amino acids. The V segment lost 4 bases and the J segment 0 bases; nucleotides outside the gene matches: 10. Per the germline V gene, CDR1 is LGHNA and CDR2 is YSLEER. The CDR3: CASSPRVTGVMNTEAFF. The CDR3 DNA is TGCGCCAGCAGCCCCCGTGTGACAGGGGTAATGAACACTGAAGCTTTCTTT.

The CDR3 here is CASSQDGKGLAGPYQEQYF. The DNA of the CDR3 is TGTGCCAGCAGCCAAGATGGGAAGGGACTAGCGGGACCCTACCAAGAGCAGTACTTC. This rearrangement joins TRBV3-1 (or the pseudogene TRBV3-2) to TRBJ2-7, with 13 bases identical to TRBD2. The germline gives CDR1 LGHDT, CDR2 YNNKEL (reference sequence). The CDR3 covers 19 residues. V was clipped by 0 bases and J by 7 bases; unmatched bases: 15.

This clone was found a few times. The chain links TRBV28 to TRBJ2-3; 8 bases align to TRBD1. This CDR3 comprises 15 residues. V shed 4 bases and J 1 base; nucleotides not matched to a gene: 4. From germline, CDR1 is MDHEN and CDR2 SYDVKM. CDR3 bases: TGTGCCAGCAGTTCGCCGGGACAGGGCACAGATACGCAGTATTTT. Translation: CASSSPGQGTDTQYF.